This TCR beta chain derives from a study of identical twins. In this sample, this clonotype turned up many times. Antigen: not known. MiXCR, run by TCRdb on the 5' RACE reads, gives a single entry per CDR3 protein. The sample lists about 240,000 distinct CDR3 sequences, about 11% occurring once. Germline-derived CDR1 and CDR2 are LGHNA and YSLEER. V lost 1 base and J lost 1, with 7 bases in between. This CDR3 region has 14 residues. Overall study findings and caveats: Abundant beta clonotypes from cord blood bore fewer insertions; memory repertoires lacked this pattern.

V and J are TRBV4-3 and TRBJ1-1; D gene ambiguous. This clonotype was obtained from a man in his fifties in good health. The specimen sequenced was memory T cells sorted from blood. The CDR3 DNA follows: TGCGCCAGCAGCCAAGCTGAAGGGAACACTGAAGCTTTCTTT. It translates to CASSQAEGNTEAFF.